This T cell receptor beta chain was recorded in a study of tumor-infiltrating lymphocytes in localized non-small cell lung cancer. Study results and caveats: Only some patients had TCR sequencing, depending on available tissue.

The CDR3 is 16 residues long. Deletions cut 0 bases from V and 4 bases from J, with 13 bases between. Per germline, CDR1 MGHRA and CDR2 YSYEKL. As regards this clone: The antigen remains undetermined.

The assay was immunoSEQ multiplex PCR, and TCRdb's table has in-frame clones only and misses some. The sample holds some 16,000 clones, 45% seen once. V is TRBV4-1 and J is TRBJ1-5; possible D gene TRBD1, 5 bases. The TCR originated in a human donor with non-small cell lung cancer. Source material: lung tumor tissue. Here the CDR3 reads CASSQDYQGRNQPQHF. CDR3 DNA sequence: TGCGCCAGCAGCCAAGATTACCAGGGTAGGAATCAGCCCCAGCATTTT.